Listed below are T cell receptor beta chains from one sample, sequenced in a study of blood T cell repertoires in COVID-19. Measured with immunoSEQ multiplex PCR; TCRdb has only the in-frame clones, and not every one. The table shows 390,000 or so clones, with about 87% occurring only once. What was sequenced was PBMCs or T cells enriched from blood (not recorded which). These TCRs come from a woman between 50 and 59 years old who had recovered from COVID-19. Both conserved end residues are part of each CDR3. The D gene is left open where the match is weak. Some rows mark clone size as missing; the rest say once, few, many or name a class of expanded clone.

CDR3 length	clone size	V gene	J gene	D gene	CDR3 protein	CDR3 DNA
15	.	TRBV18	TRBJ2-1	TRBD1	CASSPRQGPRNEQFF	TGTGCCAGCTCACCTAGACAGGGACCTAGGAATGAGCAGTTCTTC
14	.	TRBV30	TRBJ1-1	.	CAWSKMAGQTEAFF	TGTGCCTGGAGTAAAATGGCAGGGCAAACTGAAGCTTTCTTT
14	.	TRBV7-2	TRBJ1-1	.	CASNPRGGNTEAFF	TGTGCCAGCAATCCCCGGGGAGGAAACACTGAAGCTTTCTTT
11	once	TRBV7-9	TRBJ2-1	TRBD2	CASTREDEQFF	TGTGCCAGCACCCGGGAGGATGAGCAGTTCTTC
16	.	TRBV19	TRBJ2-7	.	CASSTRQNEFSYEQYF	TGTGCCAGTAGTACCCGACAGAATGAATTCTCCTACGAGCAGTACTTC
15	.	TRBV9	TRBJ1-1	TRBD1	CASSPRGQGNTEAFF	TGTGCCAGCAGCCCCAGAGGACAGGGTAACACTGAAGCTTTCTTT
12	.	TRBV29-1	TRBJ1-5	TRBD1	CSVQGADQPQHF	TGCAGCGTGCAGGGGGCAGATCAGCCCCAGCATTTT
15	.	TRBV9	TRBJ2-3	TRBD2	CASSGRGGRTDTQYF	TGTGCCAGCAGCGGGCGGGGGGGGCGCACAGATACGCAGTATTTT
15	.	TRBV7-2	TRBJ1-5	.	CASSLGQSSNQPQHF	TGTGCCAGCAGCTTAGGACAGTCGAGCAATCAGCCCCAGCATTTT
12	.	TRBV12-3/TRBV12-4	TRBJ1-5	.	CASSTRGSAQHF	TGTGCCAGCAGTACGCGTGGTTCGGCCCAGCATTTT
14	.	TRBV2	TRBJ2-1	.	CATKWQGTYNEQFF	TGTGCCACCAAATGGCAGGGGACCTACAATGAGCAGTTCTTC
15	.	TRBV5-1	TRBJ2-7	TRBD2	CASSIYSGLAYEQYF	TGCGCCAGCAGCATATACTCGGGACTAGCCTACGAGCAGTACTTC
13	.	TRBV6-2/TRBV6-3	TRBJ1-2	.	CASSYSPLHGYTF	TGTGCCAGCAGTTACTCCCCCCTTCATGGCTACACCTTC
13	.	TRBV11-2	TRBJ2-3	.	CASSRTATDTQYF	TGTGCCAGCAGTAGGACAGCCACAGATACGCAGTATTTT
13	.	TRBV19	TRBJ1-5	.	CASQTARSQPQHF	TGTGCCAGTCAAACCGCCAGAAGTCAGCCCCAGCATTTT
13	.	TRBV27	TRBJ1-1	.	CASSDSRNTEAFF	TGTGCCAGCAGCGACAGTCGGAACACTGAAGCTTTCTTT
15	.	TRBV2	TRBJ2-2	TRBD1	CASADRGILGGELFF	TGTGCCAGCGCCGACAGGGGGATTCTTGGCGGGGAGCTGTTTTTT
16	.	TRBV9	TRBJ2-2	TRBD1	CASSVEGQGVTGELFF	TGTGCCAGCAGCGTAGAGGGCCAGGGGGTCACCGGGGAGCTGTTTTTT
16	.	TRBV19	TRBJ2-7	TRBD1	CASSLRGDRIPYEQYF	TGTGCCAGTAGTCTCCGAGGGGACAGGATTCCCTACGAGCAGTACTTC
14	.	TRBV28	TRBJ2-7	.	CASSPISDSYEQYF	TGTGCCAGCAGTCCGATCTCTGACAGTTACGAGCAGTACTTC
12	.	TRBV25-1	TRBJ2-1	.	CASSESLAVQFF	TGTGCCAGCAGTGAATCATTAGCGGTGCAGTTCTTC
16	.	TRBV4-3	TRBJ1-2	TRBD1	CASSQEDRASDYGYTF	TGCGCCAGCAGCCAGGAGGACAGGGCCTCGGACTATGGCTACACCTTC
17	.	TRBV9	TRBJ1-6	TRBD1	CASSVAPGQGAYSPLHF	TGTGCCAGCAGCGTAGCCCCGGGACAGGGGGCGTATTCACCCCTCCACTTT
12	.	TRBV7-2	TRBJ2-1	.	CASSISTTEQFF	TGTGCCAGCAGCATTAGTACCACTGAGCAGTTCTTC
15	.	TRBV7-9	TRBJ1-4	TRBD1	CASSPQTGRSGKLFF	TGTGCCAGCAGCCCGCAGACAGGGCGGTCAGGAAAACTGTTTTTT
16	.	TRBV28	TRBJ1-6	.	CASSSHRSSYNSPLHF	TGTGCCAGCAGTTCTCACAGAAGCTCCTATAATTCACCCCTCCACTTT
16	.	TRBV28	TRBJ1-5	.	CASSLVSNRYNQPQHF	TGTGCCAGCAGTTTAGTGTCCAACCGCTACAATCAGCCCCAGCATTTT
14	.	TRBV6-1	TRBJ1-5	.	CASSETGGTQPQHF	TGTGCCAGCAGTGAGACGGGGGGTACACAGCCCCAGCATTTT
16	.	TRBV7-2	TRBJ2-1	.	CASTPYSRDGDNEQFF	TGTGCCAGCACGCCGTATTCGAGAGACGGGGACAATGAGCAGTTCTTC
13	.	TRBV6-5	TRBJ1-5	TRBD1	CASSKTGRQPQHF	TGTGCCAGCAGTAAGACAGGGAGACAGCCCCAGCATTTT
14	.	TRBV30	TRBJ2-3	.	CAWNGGAYTDTQYF	TGTGCCTGGAACGGCGGAGCCTACACAGATACGCAGTATTTT
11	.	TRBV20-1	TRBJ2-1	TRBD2	CSTGTSLGQFF	TGCAGTACCGGGACTAGCCTCGGGCAGTTCTTC
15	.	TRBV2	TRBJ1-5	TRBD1	CASSKDRGSNQPQHF	TGTGCCAGCAGTAAGGACAGGGGGAGCAATCAGCCCCAGCATTTT
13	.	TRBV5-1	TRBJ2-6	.	CASSLYGANVLTF	TGCGCCAGCAGCTTGTATGGGGCCAACGTCCTGACTTTC
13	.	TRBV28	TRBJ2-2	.	CASSSGNTGELFF	TGTGCCAGCAGTTCCGGGAACACCGGGGAGCTGTTTTTT
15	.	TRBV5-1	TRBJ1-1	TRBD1	CASSLRDRGPPPAFF	TGCGCCAGCAGCTTGCGGGACAGGGGGCCACCTCCAGCTTTCTTT
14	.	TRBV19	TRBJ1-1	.	CASSIGAMNTEAFF	TGTGCCAGTAGTATTGGGGCTATGAACACTGAAGCTTTCTTT
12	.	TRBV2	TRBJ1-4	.	CASRDRGEKLFF	TGTGCCAGCAGGGATCGGGGGGAAAAACTGTTTTTT
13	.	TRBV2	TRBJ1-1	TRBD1	CASKAGGQTEAFF	TGTGCCAGCAAGGCAGGGGGTCAAACTGAAGCTTTCTTT
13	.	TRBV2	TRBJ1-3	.	CASSEDSGNTIYF	TGTGCCAGCAGTGAAGACAGTGGAAACACCATATATTTT
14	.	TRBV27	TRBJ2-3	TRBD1	CATSDRGGQDTQYF	TGTGCCACCTCTGACAGGGGGGGCCAGGATACGCAGTATTTT
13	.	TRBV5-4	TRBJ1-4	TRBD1	CASSGDRDEKLFF	TGTGCCAGCAGTGGGGACAGGGACGAAAAACTGTTTTTT
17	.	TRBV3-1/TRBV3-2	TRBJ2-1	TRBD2	CASSFRRGLGGYNEQFF	TGTGCCAGCAGCTTCCGGCGGGGGTTGGGTGGCTACAATGAGCAGTTCTTC
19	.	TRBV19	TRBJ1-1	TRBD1	CASSMWLLGGNVGGTEAFF	TGTGCCAGTAGTATGTGGTTGTTAGGGGGCAACGTGGGCGGCACTGAAGCTTTCTTT
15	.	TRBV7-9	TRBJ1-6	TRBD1	CASTWGTGVNSPLHF	TGTGCCAGCACCTGGGGGACAGGGGTTAATTCACCCCTCCACTTT
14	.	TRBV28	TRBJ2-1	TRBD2	CASSFPSGGGEQFF	TGTGCCAGCAGTTTTCCTAGCGGGGGGGGTGAGCAGTTCTTC